One TCR beta chain is described in this entry. Its antigen is not known. The source of the sample is a study of shared clonotypes between healthy human individuals. Study-wide results and limits: Naive subsets generally had larger estimated richness than memory subsets. The expectation was that sequencing depth would affect clonotype sharing among donors.

Some clones are missing from TCRdb's copy, which holds only in-frame ones; the method was immunoSEQ multiplex PCR. This repertoire shows millions of clones, 80% to 95% found once; its top ten account for about 0.39%. Germline V lookup: CDR1 LNHNV, CDR2 YYDKDF (reference sequence). Trimming took off 5 bases at V and 4 bases at J, with 14 bases between the two ends. The CDR3 runs 14 residues. V usage is TRBV15 and J usage is TRBJ1-1; tentatively, D is TRBD1 (6 bases). The specimen sequenced was naive CD4+ T cells from PBMCs. The subset was: CD45RA+ positively selected. This TCR was sampled from a man younger than 35 in good health. Some clones in this sample may be carry-over from other donors' samples. The CDR3 reads CATSHRVSLTEAFF. CDR3 nucleotide sequence: TGTGCCACCAGCCACAGGGTTTCTCTCACTGAAGCTTTCTTT.